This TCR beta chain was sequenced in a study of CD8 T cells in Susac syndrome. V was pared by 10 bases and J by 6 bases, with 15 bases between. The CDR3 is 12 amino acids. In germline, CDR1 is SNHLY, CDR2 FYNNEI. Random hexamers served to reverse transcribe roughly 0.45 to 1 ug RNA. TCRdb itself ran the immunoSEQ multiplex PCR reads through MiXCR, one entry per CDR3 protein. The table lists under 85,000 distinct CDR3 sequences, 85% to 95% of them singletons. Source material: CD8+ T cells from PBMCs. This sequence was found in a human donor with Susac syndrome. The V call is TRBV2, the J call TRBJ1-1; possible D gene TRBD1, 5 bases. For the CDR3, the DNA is TGTGCCACCATGGACAATTCCCCTGAAGCTTTCTTT. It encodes CATMDNSPEAFF.